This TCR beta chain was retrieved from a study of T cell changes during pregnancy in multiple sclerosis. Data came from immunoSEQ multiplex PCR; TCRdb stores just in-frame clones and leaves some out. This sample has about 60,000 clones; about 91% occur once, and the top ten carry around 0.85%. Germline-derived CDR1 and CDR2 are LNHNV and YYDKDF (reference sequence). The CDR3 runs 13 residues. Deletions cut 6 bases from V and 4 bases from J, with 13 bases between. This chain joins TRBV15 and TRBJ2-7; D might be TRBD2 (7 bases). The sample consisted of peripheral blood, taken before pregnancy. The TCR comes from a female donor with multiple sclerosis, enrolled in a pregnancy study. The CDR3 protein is CATRGGAGYEQYF. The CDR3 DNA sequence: TGTGCCACCAGAGGGGGGGCGGGATACGAGCAGTACTTC.